One sample yielded the 7 T cell receptor beta chains listed below, sequenced in a study of blood T cell repertoires in COVID-19 (dated by TCRdb to 2019 to 2021). Libraries came from the immunoSEQ multiplex PCR assay. Not all clones reach the TCRdb copy of this immuneACCESS table, which keeps in-frame sequences only. Checked studies attribute under half of the gap to unresolved V genes and leave the rest unexplained. This sample gives some 130,000 clones in total; 70% to 85% of them show up just once. In total, the top ten clones hold around 9.9% of the sample. Sequencing was carried out using peripheral blood. Source of these receptors: a man in his 60s who had recovered from COVID-19.

This chain uses TRBV5-1 with TRBJ2-2; perhaps TRBD1 as D (5 bases). V gave up 4 bases and J gave up 4 bases, with 17 bases separating them. The germline V gene has CDR1 SGHRS and CDR2 YFSETQ. CDR3 length equals 16 residues. The DNA of the CDR3 is TGCGCCAGCAGCGTGGGGCCCTCTCATTCCACCGGGGAGCTGTTTTTT. Its protein is CASSVGPSHSTGELFF.

V and J are TRBV15 and TRBJ2-4, with 9 positions matching TRBD2. V lost 3 bases to trimming and J lost 9 bases; unmatched junction nucleotides: 15. Germline values: CDR1 LNHNV, CDR2 YYDKDF (reference sequence). This CDR3 is built from 17 residues. The CDR3 nucleotides read TGTGCCACCAGCAGGTCCGGGCAGCGGGGGGCGGGGGGCATTCAGTACTTC. Translated, it gives CATSRSGQRGAGGIQYF.

The chain recombines TRBV28 with TRBJ1-1; 7 nucleotides match TRBD1. J lost 2 bases, V lost 6 bases, and 6 bases had no gene match. The CDR3 extends over 14 amino acids. Germline CDR1 and CDR2: MDHEN and SYDVKM. CDR3 DNA: TGTGCCAGCAGGCCGGGACAGCCTAACACTGAAGCTTTCTTT. Encoded protein: CASRPGQPNTEAFF.

This sequence joins TRBV5-1 and TRBJ1-2; D is perhaps TRBD1 (6 bases). This CDR3 is 12 amino acids long. CDR1 and CDR2 from the germline V gene are SGHRS and YFSETQ. The V end was cut by 4 bases, the J end by 6 bases, with 10 bases between. The CDR3 reads CASSDNRDGYTF. CDR3 DNA: TGCGCCAGCAGCGACAACAGGGATGGCTACACCTTC.

The gene calls are TRBV5-1 and TRBJ1-6; 9 bases match TRBD1. V was pared by 0 bases and J by 6 bases, with 4 bases of the junction left unmatched. The CDR3 runs 16 residues. Germline V lookup: CDR1 SGHRS, CDR2 YFSETQ. CDR3 loop: CASSLGPDRGNSPLHF. CDR3 DNA: TGCGCCAGCAGCTTGGGCCCGGACAGGGGTAATTCACCCCTCCACTTT.

The V call is TRBV5-4, the J call TRBJ1-6; D is undetermined. The CDR3 covers 13 residues. Germline CDR1 SGHNT, CDR2 YYREEE (reference sequence). The germline V and J ends were trimmed by 5 bases and 7 bases, with 10 bases remaining between them. The CDR3 protein is CASSWAGNSPLHF. As DNA, the CDR3 is TGTGCCAGCAGTTGGGCTGGGAATTCACCCCTCCACTTT. The full variable domain, rest sourced from reference TRBV5-4 and TRBJ1-6, is ETGVTQSPTHLIKTRGQQVTLRCSSQSGHNTVSWYQQALGQGPQFIFQYYREEENGRGNFPPRFSGLQFPNYSSELNVNALELDDSALYLCASSWAGNSPLHFGNGTRLTVT.

The rearrangement joins TRBV6-4 to TRBJ2-2, with TRBD1 identical over 12 bases. CDR1 is MRHNA, CDR2 SNTAGT, per germline. This CDR3 is 16 amino acids long. V trimming: 8 bases; J trimming: 3 bases; junction bases outside the gene matches: 7. The CDR3 bases are TGTGCCAGCCGACGGGGACAGGGGGCCGACACCGGGGAGCTGTTTTTT. Residues: CASRRGQGADTGELFF.